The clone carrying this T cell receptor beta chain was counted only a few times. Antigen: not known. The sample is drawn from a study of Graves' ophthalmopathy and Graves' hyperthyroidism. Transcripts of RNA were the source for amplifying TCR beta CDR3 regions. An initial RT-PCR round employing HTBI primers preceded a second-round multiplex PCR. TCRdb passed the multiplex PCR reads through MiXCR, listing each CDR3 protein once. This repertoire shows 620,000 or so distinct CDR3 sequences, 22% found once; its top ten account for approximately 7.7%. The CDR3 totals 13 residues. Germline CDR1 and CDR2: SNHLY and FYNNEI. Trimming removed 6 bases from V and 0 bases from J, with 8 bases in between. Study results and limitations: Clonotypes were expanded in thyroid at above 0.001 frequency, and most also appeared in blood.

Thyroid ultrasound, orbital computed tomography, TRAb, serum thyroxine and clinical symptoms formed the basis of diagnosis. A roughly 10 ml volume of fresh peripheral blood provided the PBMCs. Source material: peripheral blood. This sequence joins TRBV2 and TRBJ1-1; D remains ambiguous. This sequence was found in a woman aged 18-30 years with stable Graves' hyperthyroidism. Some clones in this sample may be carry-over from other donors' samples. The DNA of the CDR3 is TGTGCCAGCAGCACACATATGAACACTGAAGCTTTCTTT. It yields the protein CASSTHMNTEAFF.